This T cell receptor beta chain is from a study of T cells in Graves' hyperthyroidism and ophthalmopathy. Authors of the study amplified TCR beta CDR3 regions from RNA transcripts. During a first-round RT-PCR of the TCR CDR3, the HTBI primer set was used. MiXCR, run by TCRdb on the multiplex PCR reads, gives a single entry per CDR3 protein. This sample yields 300,000 or so distinct CDR3 sequences, of which around 15% are seen a single time; 55% to 60% belongs to the top ten. This clonotype occurred a few times. The CDR3 is made up of 14 amino acids. V lost 6 bases to trimming and J lost 4 bases, with 16 bases between them. Germline CDR1 reads DFQATT; CDR2 reads SNEGSKA (reference sequence).

Material: blood. V and J are TRBV20-1 and TRBJ2-4; D may be TRBD2 (5 bases). The TCR originated in a woman between 55 and 75 years old with Graves' ophthalmopathy. The CDR3 region has the DNA TGCAGTGCCCCTAGCTTCAGAGGGAAAAACATTCAGTACTTC. It translates to CSAPSFRGKNIQYF.